Following are 17 T cell receptor beta chains from one sample sequenced in a study of control samples from healthy donors and cancer patients (TCRdb year 2020). The library was obtained by the immunoSEQ multiplex PCR assay. What TCRdb holds here is the immuneACCESS table cut down to in-frame rearrangements. Part of the clones is not present; checked against another copy, under half of the missing clones reflect an unresolved V gene, and the others are unexplained. Here the sample has more than 45,000 clones; about 93% occur a single time. The top ten clonotypes cover about 25% of the sample. Sample: PBMCs. These TCRs come from a woman between 45 and 60 years old with head and neck cancer.

CDR3 nucleotides: TGTGCCAGCTCGCCGGGACAGGGGGTCCTCAGCAATCAGCCCCAGCATTTT. Its protein is CASSPGQGVLSNQPQHF. The V gene is TRBV2, the J gene TRBJ1-5; 11 nucleotides line up with TRBD1. The V gene end was trimmed by 8 bases and the J gene end by 1 base; junction bases not matched to a gene: 10. The CDR3 extends over 17 amino acids. CDR1 is SNHLY, CDR2 FYNNEI, per germline.

The rearrangement uses TRBV5-4 and TRBJ2-1; 7 bases are shared with TRBD1. The J segment lost 8 bases and the V segment lost 4 bases, leaving 9 bases of the junction unmatched. The CDR3 covers 14 residues. Germline values: CDR1 SGHNT, CDR2 YYREEE (reference sequence). The CDR3 spells CASSARQGIDEQFF. The CDR3 nucleotides read TGTGCCAGCAGCGCCCGACAGGGCATCGATGAGCAGTTCTTC.

This chain links TRBV10-1 with TRBJ2-1; TRBD2 is a possible D gene (5 bases). Per the germline V gene, CDR1 is WNHNN and CDR2 is SYGVQD (reference sequence). The CDR3 totals 16 residues. Trimming cost V 6 bases and J 1 base, with 16 bases left between them. The CDR3 protein is CASSPGNQRSYNEQFF. The CDR3 DNA reads TGCGCCAGCAGCCCCGGGAATCAACGGTCCTACAATGAGCAGTTCTTC.

The genes are TRBV4-1 and TRBJ2-1; D is unclear. Germline CDR1 and CDR2: MGHRA and YSYEKL. Trimming pared 1 base from V and 7 bases from J, leaving 5 bases between. The CDR3 totals 12 residues. The CDR3 here is CASSQGGNEQFF. DNA of the CDR3: TGCGCCAGCAGCCAAGGGGGAAATGAGCAGTTCTTC.

V and J are TRBV27 and TRBJ2-7, with 9 positions matching TRBD2. The CDR3 covers 16 residues. V gave up 5 bases and J gave up 3 bases; unmatched junction bases: 11. CDR1 MNHEY and CDR2 SMNVEV come from the germline V gene (reference sequence). CDR3 DNA: TGTGCCAGCAGTCCCCCGGGGAGCGGGAGGATCTACGAGCAGTACTTC. This sequence encodes CASSPPGSGRIYEQYF.

The chain has TRBV5-4 and TRBJ2-7; 7 nucleotides line up with TRBD1. V gave up 3 bases and J gave up 1 base; unmatched junction bases: 10. This CDR3 region has 16 residues. Looked up from germline, CDR1 is SGHNT and CDR2 is YYREEE (reference sequence). The CDR3 DNA follows: TGTGCCAGCAGCTGGGGGACAGAAGTAAGGTCCTACGAGCAGTACTTC. It encodes CASSWGTEVRSYEQYF.

The chain links TRBV30 to TRBJ2-1; D might be TRBD2 (6 bases). V dropped 3 bases and J dropped 7 bases, with 13 bases sitting between them. This CDR3 comprises 13 residues. The germline V gene encodes CDR1 GTSNPN and CDR2 SVGIG (reference sequence). CDR3 loop: CAWSPGGDNEQFF. CDR3 DNA: TGTGCCTGGAGCCCAGGAGGGGATAATGAGCAGTTCTTC.

The CDR3 bases are TGTGCCAGCAGTTTGGGACTAGCGGGAGGAGCAGATGAGCAGTTCTTC. This sequence encodes CASSLGLAGGADEQFF. The chain has TRBV6-2 or TRBV6-3 and TRBJ2-1; 15 bases are shared with TRBD2. This CDR3 spans 16 amino acids. Germline V gene sequence: CDR1 MNHEY, CDR2 SVGEGT. Losses at the gene ends were 4 bases for V and 8 bases for J; bases not matched to a gene: 6.

The chain couples TRBV18 to TRBJ1-1; 7 nucleotides agree with TRBD1. Per germline, CDR1 KGHSH and CDR2 LQKENI. V lost 3 bases and J lost 7; bases outside the gene matches: 8. The CDR3 has 14 residues. CDR3 DNA sequence: TGTGCCAGCTCACCGGCAGGGGGGGCCAATGAAGCTTTCTTT. This codes for CASSPAGGANEAFF.

V and J are TRBV9 and TRBJ2-3; TRBD2 matches at 14 bases. CDR3 length: 18 residues. CDR1 is SGDLS, CDR2 YYNGEE, per germline. V was pared by 4 bases and J by 4 bases, with 11 bases of the junction left unmatched. The CDR3 here is CASSLSGTSGRLADTQYF. In DNA, the CDR3 is TGTGCCAGCAGCCTCTCCGGGACTAGCGGGAGATTGGCAGATACGCAGTATTTT.

This rearrangement joins TRBV18 to TRBJ1-5; no firm D call. The V end lost 3 bases, the J end lost 2 bases, and 8 bases lay between the germline ends. The germline V gene has CDR1 KGHSH and CDR2 LQKENI. This CDR3 spans 14 amino acids. The CDR3: CASSPSVGNQPQHF. The CDR3 DNA sequence: TGTGCCAGCTCACCCTCAGTAGGCAATCAGCCCCAGCATTTT.

This chain links TRBV5-4 with TRBJ2-7, with D hard to call. The germline gives CDR1 SGHNT, CDR2 YYREEE (reference sequence). The CDR3 has 15 residues. V was cut by 0 bases and J by 0 bases, with 10 bases left in between. The CDR3 loop reads CASSLEPYGSYEQYF. The CDR3 DNA sequence: TGTGCCAGCAGCTTGGAGCCCTATGGCTCCTACGAGCAGTACTTC.

The chain links TRBV12-3 or TRBV12-4 to TRBJ2-2; D gene unclear. The CDR3 is 13 amino acids. The V end lost 6 bases, the J end lost 7 bases, and 12 bases lay between the germline ends. The CDR3 bases are TGTGCCAGCAGCTCCCTAGGTGGCGGGGAGCTGTTTTTT. This codes for CASSSLGGGELFF.

The chain is built from TRBV6-4 and TRBJ2-2; D is perhaps TRBD2 (5 bases). The CDR3 consists of 16 residues. CDR1 and CDR2 from the germline V gene are MRHNA and SNTAGT. V lost 0 bases and J 3 bases, leaving 11 bases between the germline ends. In nucleotides, the CDR3 is TGTGCCAGCAGTGACTCCGAGGGAATTCACACCGGGGAGCTGTTTTTT. Its protein is CASSDSEGIHTGELFF.

The genes are TRBV4-2 and TRBJ1-3, with D perhaps TRBD1 (5 bases). The CDR3 extends over 17 amino acids. Trimming pared 0 bases from V and 0 bases from J, leaving 12 bases between. Germline V gene lookup returns CDR1 LGHNA and CDR2 YNFKEQ. CDR3 sequence reads: CASSQDSGDPSGNTIYF. The CDR3 nucleotides read TGTGCCAGCAGCCAAGATTCGGGGGATCCCTCTGGAAACACCATATATTTT.

The chain is built from TRBV29-1 and TRBJ1-1; D gene ambiguous. V lost 0 bases, J lost 1 base, and 12 bases lay in between. The CDR3 spans 15 residues. Germline loops: CDR1 SQVTM, CDR2 ANQGSEA. CDR3 DNA: TGCAGCGTTGAAGATCGTCTGGGGTGGAACACTGAAGCTTTCTTT. Protein: CSVEDRLGWNTEAFF.

CDR3 sequence reads: CSVEEFFRGPEAPDTQYF. The CDR3 DNA follows: TGCAGCGTTGAAGAATTCTTCAGGGGCCCGGAGGCACCAGATACGCAGTATTTT. The chain uses TRBV29-1 and TRBJ2-3; perhaps TRBD1 as D (6 bases). The germline CDR1 and CDR2 sequences are SQVTM and ANQGSEA. V was clipped by 0 bases and J by 4 bases, with 23 bases between them. The CDR3 sequence is 18 residues long.